This entry lists 22 T cell receptor beta chains sequenced from one sample in a study of cytomegalovirus exposure and HLA in healthy donors. With 60 Vbeta and 13 Jbeta primers, the PCR was carried out. The assay was immunoSEQ multiplex PCR, and TCRdb's table has in-frame clones only and misses some. The sample carries tens of thousands of clones, about 80% recorded once. Material: PBMCs. The receptors come from a man between 60 and 75 years old in good health and CMV-seropositive.

The chain recombines TRBV11-2 with TRBJ2-7; the match to TRBD1 covers 9 bases. Germline V gives CDR1 SGHAT, CDR2 FQNNGV. V was clipped by 1 base and J by 3 bases; unmatched bases: 7. CDR3 size: 16 residues. CDR3: CASSLAHGTGFYEQYF. The CDR3, as DNA: TGTGCCAGCAGCTTAGCACACGGGACAGGGTTCTACGAGCAGTACTTC.

The J gene is TRBJ2-3, the V gene TRBV6-6; D perhaps matches TRBD1 (5 bases). CDR3 length: 14 residues. Germline-derived CDR1 and CDR2 are MNHNY and SVGAGI (reference sequence). V dropped 6 bases and J dropped 0 bases, with 10 bases sitting between them. The CDR3 loop reads CASRIYRSTDTQYF. The CDR3, as DNA: TGTGCCAGCAGGATCTACAGGAGCACAGATACGCAGTATTTT.

CDR3 nucleotides: TGTGCCAGCAGTTTTGTCGGAGCGGGCCGGATGAACACCGGGGAGCTGTTTTTT. It codes for CASSFVGAGRMNTGELFF. The V and J genes are TRBV28 and TRBJ2-2; D might be TRBD2 (6 bases). This CDR3 has 18 amino acids. Trimming removed 3 bases at V and 1 base at J, with 18 bases between. CDR1 and CDR2 (germline): MDHEN, SYDVKM.

In nucleotides, the CDR3 is TGTGCCAGCAGCCGGACAGTTATCACTGAAGCTTTCTTT. Translated, it gives CASSRTVITEAFF. The chain links TRBV11-2 to TRBJ1-1; D is possibly TRBD1 (6 bases). Trimming left V 5 bases short and J 4 bases short, with 11 bases between. CDR3 length: 13 amino acids. Germline assignment: CDR1 SGHAT and CDR2 FQNNGV. Variable domain in full (rest from reference TRBV11-2 and TRBJ1-1): EAGVAQSPRYKIIEKRQSVAFWCNPISGHATLYWYQQILGQGPKLLIQFQNNGVVDDSQLPKDRFSAERLKGVDSTLKIQPAKLEDSAVYLCASSRTVITEAFFGQGTRLTVV.

The chain uses TRBV19 and TRBJ1-5; 8 positions match TRBD1. Germline loops: CDR1 LNHDA, CDR2 SQIVND (reference sequence). The CDR3 has 18 amino acids. Germline trimming cut 5 bases from V and 5 bases from J; bases unmatched to any gene: 17. Here the CDR3 DNA reads TGTGCCAGTAGTGTGCGACAACAGGGGGTTAGAGGAGATCAGCCCCAGCATTTT. Translating it yields CASSVRQQGVRGDQPQHF.

The chain carries TRBV11-1 and TRBJ2-5; the match to TRBD2 covers 10 bases. CDR1 and CDR2 from the germline V gene are SGHAT and FQDESV (reference sequence). This CDR3 has 15 residues. The V segment lost 3 bases and the J segment 3 bases; nucleotides outside the gene matches: 4. The CDR3 bases are TGTGCCAGCAGCTTTTATACTAGCGGGGAAGAGACCCAGTACTTC. Translating gives CASSFYTSGEETQYF.

The chain joins TRBV29-1 to TRBJ2-1, with no clear D. Germline lookup yields CDR1 SQVTM and CDR2 ANQGSEA. Between the trimmed V and J ends, which lost 2 bases and 0 bases, there was a span of 14 bases. The CDR3 covers 16 residues. The CDR3 loop is CSVESLSPGSYNEQFF. The DNA of the CDR3 is TGCAGCGTTGAATCCTTGAGCCCAGGCTCCTACAATGAGCAGTTCTTC.

This sequence joins TRBV10-3 and TRBJ1-5; a weak D match, TRBD1 (6 bases). CDR3 size: 15 residues. Trimming removed 0 bases from V and 7 bases from J, with 13 bases in between. Germline assignment: CDR1 ENHRY and CDR2 SYGVKD. The CDR3 reads CAISESGRGGQPQHF. The DNA for the CDR3 is TGTGCCATCAGTGAGTCGGGCAGGGGCGGCCAGCCCCAGCATTTT.

The chain employs TRBV5-1 and TRBJ1-1; no firm D call. Trimming pared 3 bases from V and 3 bases from J, leaving 18 bases between. This CDR3 region has 16 residues. Germline-derived CDR1 and CDR2 are SGHRS and YFSETQ. The CDR3 reads CASSSRPIGSDTEAFF. For the CDR3, the DNA is TGCGCCAGCAGCTCGCGACCCATAGGGAGCGACACTGAAGCTTTCTTT.

This clone was seen only a few times. The rearrangement joins TRBV27 to TRBJ2-7; 7 bases fit TRBD1. V gave up 0 bases and J gave up 1 base; unmatched junction bases: 3. The CDR3 runs 15 residues. Per the germline V gene, CDR1 is MNHEY and CDR2 is SMNVEV (reference sequence). The CDR3 coding sequence is TGTGCCAGCAGTTTATCCGGGACAGCTTCCTACGAGCAGTACTTC. Translated, it gives CASSLSGTASYEQYF.

The chain joins TRBV19 to TRBJ1-2, with 12 bases fitting TRBD1. The germline gives CDR1 LNHDA, CDR2 SQIVND (reference sequence). The CDR3 spans 15 residues. V shed 7 bases, J shed 7 bases, and the junction held 10 bases outside the gene matches. CDR3 nucleotide sequence: TGTGCCAGTAACGAAAACCGGGACAGGGGGCCTGGCTACACCTTC. The encoded protein is CASNENRDRGPGYTF.

This rearrangement joins TRBV25-1 to TRBJ1-1, with a tentative D call TRBD1 (6 bases). CDR1 is MGHDK and CDR2 is SYGVNS in the germline V gene. The CDR3 contains 11 residues. Deletions cut 9 bases from V and 11 bases from J, with 16 bases between. The CDR3 nucleotides read TGTGCCAGTCTTGGGGGCAGTGACGCTTTCTTT. This codes for CASLGGSDAFF.

CDR3 amino acids: CASSLATGSGYEQYF. CDR3 in DNA: TGCGCCAGCAGCTTGGCCACAGGGTCGGGCTACGAGCAGTACTTC. The chain combines TRBV5-1 with TRBJ2-7, with D perhaps TRBD1 (6 bases). The CDR3 sequence is 15 residues long. Trimming removed 0 bases from V and 3 bases from J, with 13 bases in between. CDR1 SGHRS and CDR2 YFSETQ come from the germline V gene.

V gene TRBV15 combines with J gene TRBJ1-5, with D perhaps matching TRBD1 (6 bases). The ends were cut back, 0 bases at V and 0 bases at J, with 15 bases in the middle. The CDR3 loop spans 18 amino acids. From germline, CDR1 is LNHNV and CDR2 YYDKDF (reference sequence). CDR3 in amino acids: CATSREVGQSYSNQPQHF. CDR3 sequence (DNA): TGTGCCACCAGCAGAGAAGTTGGACAGTCCTATAGCAATCAGCCCCAGCATTTT.

The V and J genes are TRBV4-1 and TRBJ2-6; D uncertain. Germline V CDR1 and CDR2: MGHRA, YSYEKL. This CDR3 has 19 residues. Trimming removed 2 bases at V and 4 bases at J, with 21 bases between. CDR3 sequence reads: CASSQLYLLQHLGANVLTF. CDR3 sequence (DNA): TGCGCCAGCAGCCAACTTTATCTGCTACAGCACCTAGGGGCCAACGTCCTGACTTTC.

CDR3 nucleotides: TGCGCCAGCAGCTTGGCCGAGCTTAACATTCAGTACTTC. This encodes CASSLAELNIQYF. V gene TRBV5-1 combines with J gene TRBJ2-4; D is unresolved. The V end lost 0 bases, the J end lost 7 bases, and 8 bases lay between the germline ends. The CDR3 has 13 residues. From germline, CDR1 is SGHRS and CDR2 YFSETQ.

This sequence joins TRBV28 and TRBJ2-2, with TRBD1 as a possible D gene (6 bases). The CDR3 covers 18 residues. Trimming cost V 4 bases and J 1 base, with 19 bases left between them. Germline assignment: CDR1 MDHEN and CDR2 SYDVKM. The DNA for the CDR3 is TGTGCCAGCAGTTCCCCACCACCGGGACACCGGAACACCGGGGAGCTGTTTTTT. The encoded protein is CASSSPPPGHRNTGELFF. Full variable domain (outside the CDR3, taken from reference TRBV28 and TRBJ2-2): DVKVTQSSRYLVKRTGEKVFLECVQDMDHENMFWYRQDPGLGLRLIYFSYDVKMKEKGDIPEGYSVSREKKERFSLILESASTNQTSMYLCASSSPPPGHRNTGELFFGEGSRLTVL.

Here the CDR3 DNA reads TGTGCCAGCAGCTTACTCGCAGGGTCGGATGAGCAGTTCTTC. It yields the protein CASSLLAGSDEQFF. The chain recombines TRBV7-9 with TRBJ2-1; TRBD1 is a possible D gene (5 bases). The germline V gene encodes CDR1 SEHNR and CDR2 FQNEAQ (reference sequence). The CDR3 is 14 residues long. The V end was cut by 2 bases, the J end by 8 bases, with 13 bases between.

This clone occurred a few times. The rearrangement joins TRBV5-5 to TRBJ2-3; D is unclear. This CDR3 has 14 amino acids. V lost 2 bases and J lost 3, with 10 bases in between. CDR1 and CDR2 (germline): SGHKS, YYEKEE (reference sequence). The DNA of the CDR3 is TGTGCCAGCAGCTTACTCTCCATAACAGATACGCAGTATTTT. It yields the protein CASSLLSITDTQYF.

The J gene is TRBJ1-3, the V gene TRBV6-5, with 8 bases lining up with TRBD1. The CDR3 loop spans 15 amino acids. Trimming at V came to 5 bases and at J to 0 bases, leaving 3 bases not matched to a gene. CDR1 and CDR2 (germline): MNHEY, SVGAGI. CDR3: CASSPTGVSGNTIYF. The CDR3 nucleotides are TGTGCCAGCAGTCCGACAGGGGTCTCTGGAAACACCATATATTTT.

This chain joins TRBV11-2 and TRBJ2-1, with 8 bases identical to TRBD2. The CDR3 contains 14 residues. The ends lost 5 bases at V and 7 bases at J; junction bases unmatched: 7. Looked up from germline, CDR1 is SGHAT and CDR2 is FQNNGV. The CDR3: CASSPYGGRNEQFF. The CDR3 DNA sequence: TGTGCCAGCAGCCCGTATGGCGGGAGGAATGAGCAGTTCTTC.

This clone showed up just once. The chain combines TRBV5-1 with TRBJ2-2, with a possible D match to TRBD1 (7 bases). The CDR3 has 21 residues. In germline, CDR1 is SGHRS, CDR2 YFSETQ. Trimming shortened V by 3 bases and J by 5 bases, and 32 bases separated the two germline ends. The CDR3 DNA sequence: TGCGCCAGCAGCTGGAGGGTTGCCCGGCCGGGACAGACTTTTGGAACCGGGGAGCTGTTTTTT. This sequence encodes CASSWRVARPGQTFGTGELFF.